The next 6 T cell receptor beta chains were all read from a single sample in a study of OX40 agonist ivuxolimab in advanced cancers. Method: immunoSEQ multiplex PCR; TCRdb's copy keeps in-frame clones and lacks some. Here the sample spans roughly 86,000 clones, around 85% being singletons. The material sequenced was CD4+ or CD8+ T cells sorted from blood, taken in a trial of the OX40 agonist ivuxolimab. Receptors were obtained from an adult with an advanced solid tumor such as melanoma, head and neck, liver or kidney cancer.

This clone came up a few times. This chain connects TRBV5-1 to TRBJ2-2, with a possible D match to TRBD2 (6 bases). Germline V CDR1 and CDR2: SGHRS, YFSETQ. V was shortened by 3 bases and J by 6 bases, with 9 bases between the two germline ends. The CDR3 extends over 13 amino acids. CDR3 nucleotide sequence: TGCGCCAGCAGCTCGGGGACTCCCGGGGAGCTGTTTTTT. Protein product: CASSSGTPGELFF.

The chain recombines TRBV19 with TRBJ2-4; possible D gene TRBD2, 5 bases. CDR1 and CDR2 (germline): LNHDA, SQIVND (reference sequence). CDR3 length: 14 residues. With 4 bases removed from V and 5 bases from J, the gap between germline ends came to 12 bases. The chain's CDR3 is CASSKTGSENIQYF. DNA for the CDR3: TGTGCCAGTAGTAAGACGGGGTCAGAAAACATTCAGTACTTC. Together with reference TRBV19 and TRBJ2-4, the CDR3 gives the full variable domain: DGGITQSPKYLFRKEGQNVTLSCEQNLNHDAMYWYRQDPGQGLRLIYYSQIVNDFQKGDIAEGYSVSREKKESFPLTVTSAQKNPTAFYLCASSKTGSENIQYFGAGTRLSVL.

J is TRBJ1-6 and V is TRBV5-4; TRBD1 aligns across 7 bases. Germline V lookup: CDR1 SGHNT, CDR2 YYREEE (reference sequence). The CDR3 contains 15 residues. Unmatched junction bases numbered 9, after V lost 5 bases and J lost 7 bases. The CDR3 here is CASSLRQGGNSPLHF. CDR3 in DNA: TGTGCCAGCAGTTTGAGGCAGGGGGGGAATTCACCCCTCCACTTT.

V gene TRBV10-3 combines with J gene TRBJ2-3, with D maybe TRBD1 (6 bases). The V and J ends lost 5 bases and 6 bases respectively, with 15 bases between them. Germline CDR1 reads ENHRY; CDR2 reads SYGVKD. The CDR3 runs 14 residues. Here the CDR3 DNA reads TGTGCCATCAGTCTACAGGGTGAAGGGGATACGCAGTATTTT. Protein product: CAISLQGEGDTQYF.

This chain joins TRBV7-9 and TRBJ2-1, with TRBD1 matching over 11 bases. Germline V gene lookup returns CDR1 SEHNR and CDR2 FQNEAQ (reference sequence). The J segment lost 2 bases and the V segment lost 7 bases, leaving 1 base of the junction unmatched. The CDR3 has 14 residues. CDR3 in DNA: TGTGCCAGCATGGGACAGGGGGCCTACAATGAGCAGTTCTTC. Translation: CASMGQGAYNEQFF.

This chain uses TRBV7-2 with TRBJ1-4; unclear D gene. Germline V gene data show CDR1 as SGHTA and CDR2 as FQGNSA. V lost 3 bases and J lost 0, with 8 bases in between. This CDR3 comprises 15 residues. CDR3 loop: CASSFDGATNEKLFF. CDR3 nucleotide sequence: TGTGCCAGCAGCTTCGACGGTGCAACTAATGAAAAACTGTTTTTT.